These 25 T cell receptor beta chains originate from one sample sequenced in a study of vaccination and CD4 T cells after COVID-19. No antigen is known for these receptors. This sample's treatment: roughly ten-day PBMC culture with coronavirus spike peptide pools or control peptides (ViraFEST assay). An Oncomine TCR Beta short-read assay was used to sequence the DNA from cultured CD4+ T cells. A single record per CDR3 protein comes from TCRdb applying MiXCR to the PCR reads. There are roughly 4,200 distinct CDR3 sequences in the sample; under 70% occur only once, and 27% lies in the top ten. The sample was CD4+ T cells from blood, cultured in vitro. The receptors come from a human donor who had recovered from COVID-19.

This sequence joins TRBV20-1 and TRBJ2-3; no reliable D call. The CDR3 has 14 amino acids. V was pared by 3 bases and J by 1 base, with 11 bases between. Per germline, CDR1 DFQATT and CDR2 SNEGSKA (reference sequence). The CDR3 here is CSASAPTRTDTQYF. As DNA, the CDR3 is TGCAGTGCTAGCGCCCCTACCCGCACAGATACGCAGTATTTT.

This chain connects TRBV20-1 to TRBJ2-2, with D perhaps assigned TRBD1 or TRBD2 (5 bases each). The germline V gene encodes CDR1 DFQATT and CDR2 SNEGSKA (reference sequence). V lost 1 base and J 4 bases, leaving 13 bases between the germline ends. The CDR3 totals 15 residues. CDR3 in DNA: TGCAGTGCTAGAGTTACTGGGGGTGCCACCGGGGAGCTGTTTTTT. Translating it yields CSARVTGGATGELFF.

This clonotype was counted only a few times. The rearrangement links TRBV27 to TRBJ1-2; no reliable D call. The CDR3 has 12 amino acids. CDR1 is MNHEY, CDR2 SMNVEV, per germline (reference sequence). The V end lost 5 bases, the J end lost 4 bases, and 8 bases lay between the germline ends. The CDR3 sequence: CASSQRGYGYTF. The DNA for the CDR3 is TGTGCCAGCAGTCAAAGAGGCTATGGCTACACCTTC.

The CDR3 reads CASAAGTIYTF. CDR3 sequence (DNA): TGTGCCAGTGCTGCCGGGACAATCTACACCTTC. The chain joins TRBV6-1 to TRBJ1-2; TRBD1 might be the D (6 bases). The CDR3 has 11 residues. The V end lost 9 bases, the J end lost 10 bases, and 15 bases lay between the germline ends. CDR1 and CDR2 (germline): MNHNS, SASEGT.

This rearrangement joins TRBV7-3 to TRBJ1-1; TRBD1 might be the D (5 bases). Germline V gives CDR1 SGHTA, CDR2 FQGTGA. The V end was cut by 5 bases, the J end by 10 bases, with 20 bases between. The CDR3 has 14 amino acids. As DNA, the CDR3 is TGTGCCAGCAGCCCCTTGGGGACTCCCGAGGTAGCTTTCTTT. Protein product: CASSPLGTPEVAFF.

V gene TRBV6-5 combines with J gene TRBJ1-1; D is undetermined. Germline V gives CDR1 MNHEY, CDR2 SVGAGI. V lost 4 bases and J 1 base, leaving 13 bases between the germline ends. The CDR3 runs to 15 residues. CDR3 coding DNA: TGTGCCAGCAGTTCAACGCTAGGAGGGAACACTGAAGCTTTCTTT. Its protein product is CASSSTLGGNTEAFF.

V usage is TRBV20-1 and J usage is TRBJ2-1, with 9 nucleotides matching TRBD2. The germline gives CDR1 DFQATT, CDR2 SNEGSKA (reference sequence). With V trimmed by 4 bases and J by 6 bases, 7 bases remained unmatched. This CDR3 is built from 14 residues. The CDR3 nucleotides read TGCAGTGCTACCGGGACTAGCACCTTCAATGAGCAGTTCTTC. Translating it yields CSATGTSTFNEQFF.

This sequence joins TRBV19 and TRBJ1-2; 11 bases are shared with TRBD1. V dropped 6 bases and J dropped 8; count of bases not matched to a gene: 8. This CDR3 region has 14 residues. Germline CDR1 and CDR2: LNHDA and SQIVND (reference sequence). CDR3 DNA sequence: TGTGCCAGTAGCTCCGGGACAGGGGGACGAGGCTACACCTTC. Amino acid sequence: CASSSGTGGRGYTF.

This clonotype has more than one count but fewer than ten. For the CDR3, the DNA is TGCGCCAGCAGCCCCGAGGGGGTCTATGGCTACACCTTC. This sequence encodes CASSPEGVYGYTF. This chain uses TRBV10-1 with TRBJ1-2, with D perhaps TRBD1 (6 bases). The CDR3 runs to 13 residues. Germline V gene data show CDR1 as WNHNN and CDR2 as SYGVQD (reference sequence). Between the trimmed V and J ends, which lost 6 bases and 4 bases, there was a span of 12 bases.

The gene calls are TRBV9 and TRBJ2-7; 9 positions match TRBD1. V lost 5 bases, J lost 0 bases, and 6 bases stayed unmatched. This CDR3 has 15 residues. Germline lookup yields CDR1 SGDLS and CDR2 YYNGEE. CDR3 bases: TGTGCCAGCAGTCGGTTGACAGGGGGCTCCTACGAGCAGTACTTC. Translating gives CASSRLTGGSYEQYF.

For this clonotype: A clone one base away is much larger, so this may be a read error. The CDR3 sequence: CAISGGSRSYEQYF. CDR3 sequence (DNA): TGTGCCATCAGTGGCGGAAGCCGCTCCTACGAGCAGTACTTC. J is TRBJ2-7 and V is TRBV10-3, with unresolved D. In germline, CDR1 is ENHRY, CDR2 SYGVKD. This CDR3 has 14 amino acids. The V end lost 4 bases, the J end lost 0 bases, and 10 bases lay between the germline ends.

This chain links TRBV27 with TRBJ1-5; TRBD1 matches at 9 bases. The CDR3 consists of 14 residues. J was trimmed by 7 bases and V by 3 bases; bases with no gene match: 4. The germline gives CDR1 MNHEY, CDR2 SMNVEV (reference sequence). The CDR3 spells CASSFTGGGQPQHF. CDR3 bases: TGTGCCAGCAGTTTTACAGGGGGCGGCCAGCCCCAGCATTTT.

The chain combines TRBV6-1 with TRBJ1-2, with D unclear. V lost 3 bases and J 6 bases, leaving 17 bases between the germline ends. The CDR3 contains 15 residues. The V gene's germline CDR1 is MNHNS and CDR2 SASEGT. CDR3: CASSEVGSGLDGYTF. The CDR3 DNA follows: TGTGCCAGCAGTGAGGTGGGCAGTGGGCTTGATGGCTACACCTTC.

This rearrangement joins TRBV7-7 to TRBJ1-5, with a possible D match to TRBD1 (5 bases). The CDR3 sequence is 13 residues long. V was trimmed by 0 bases and J by 7 bases, leaving 7 bases between them. Germline V gene lookup returns CDR1 SSHAT and CDR2 FNYEAQ (reference sequence). The CDR3 DNA follows: TGTGCCAGCAGCTTAGCGTGGGGGCAGCCCCAGCATTTT. Translation gives CASSLAWGQPQHF.

V is TRBV20-1 and J is TRBJ1-2, with 12 bases identical to TRBD1. CDR3 size: 16 residues. CDR1 and CDR2 from the germline V gene are DFQATT and SNEGSKA (reference sequence). J was trimmed by 1 base and V by 4 bases; bases with no gene match: 7. CDR3 nucleotide sequence: TGCAGTGCTAAACTGGGACAGGGGGCGAGTAACTATGGCTACACCTTC. It specifies CSAKLGQGASNYGYTF.

In its sample, this clonotype was seen a few times. J is TRBJ2-7 and V is TRBV20-1, with D perhaps TRBD1 or TRBD2 (6 bases each). The CDR3 sequence is 15 residues long. Trimming cost V 6 bases and J 9 bases, with 27 bases left between them. The germline CDR1 and CDR2 sequences are DFQATT and SNEGSKA (reference sequence). The CDR3 loop is CSAESSPGAQGRQYF. The CDR3 nucleotides are TGCAGTGCCGAATCGTCCCCGGGGGCTCAAGGAAGGCAGTACTTC.

This clonotype was picked up a small number of times. The chain has TRBV20-1 and TRBJ1-6; 8 bases align to TRBD1. V gave up 3 bases and J gave up 7 bases; unmatched junction bases: 11. This CDR3 comprises 16 residues. Germline lookup yields CDR1 DFQATT and CDR2 SNEGSKA (reference sequence). CDR3 bases: TGCAGTGCTAGGGATAAGGTGGACAGGGTAAATTCACCCCTCCACTTT. Its translation is CSARDKVDRVNSPLHF.

V gene TRBV7-3 combines with J gene TRBJ1-2; D not certain. Germline loops: CDR1 SGHTA, CDR2 FQGTGA. Trimming removed 6 bases at V and 11 bases at J, with 31 bases between. The CDR3 runs 17 residues. CDR3 residues: CASSRDGEGTRLFAYTF. Written as DNA, the CDR3 is TGTGCCAGCAGTAGAGATGGGGAGGGCACCCGGTTATTCGCGTACACCTTC.

The rearrangement links TRBV6-2 or TRBV6-3 to TRBJ2-7, with D tentatively TRBD2 (6 bases). The V end lost 2 bases, the J end lost 3 bases, and 8 bases lay between the germline ends. In germline, CDR1 is MNHEY, CDR2 SVGEGT. This CDR3 has 13 residues. CDR3 region: CASSYEEGYEQYF. The CDR3, as DNA: TGTGCCAGCAGTTACGAGGAGGGCTACGAGCAGTACTTC.

The chain joins TRBV7-9 to TRBJ1-1; possible D gene TRBD1, 6 bases. Germline V gene data show CDR1 as SEHNR and CDR2 as FQNEAQ (reference sequence). V lost 3 bases and J 8 bases, leaving 10 bases between the germline ends. The CDR3 spans 12 residues. CDR3 bases: TGTGCCAGCAGCTTGGGTCAGGGGGAAGCTTTCTTT. Its protein product is CASSLGQGEAFF.

The chain has TRBV6-1 and TRBJ1-5, with unresolved D. This CDR3 comprises 14 residues. V was pared by 5 bases and J by 0 bases, with 8 bases between. CDR1 and CDR2 (germline): MNHNS, SASEGT. The CDR3 loop reads CASSPNHSNQPQHF. Here the CDR3 DNA reads TGTGCCAGCAGTCCCAATCATAGCAATCAGCCCCAGCATTTT.

The J gene is TRBJ2-5, the V gene TRBV7-2, with D possibly being TRBD2 (5 bases). The germline gives CDR1 SGHTA, CDR2 FQGNSA. V lost 3 bases and J lost 3, with 8 bases in between. This CDR3 contains 13 residues. CDR3 region: CASSFGVKETQYF. Written as DNA, the CDR3 is TGTGCCAGCAGCTTCGGGGTCAAAGAGACCCAGTACTTC.

The V and J genes are TRBV6-5 and TRBJ1-2, with TRBD1 matching over 8 bases. With 2 bases clipped from V and 4 bases from J, the junction kept 6 bases outside the gene matches. The CDR3 loop spans 15 amino acids. Germline V lookup: CDR1 MNHEY, CDR2 SVGAGI. DNA of the CDR3: TGTGCCAGCAGTTACCGGGGACAGGCCGGCTATGGCTACACCTTC. Translating gives CASSYRGQAGYGYTF.

The chain is built from TRBV20-1 and TRBJ1-2; no clear D gene. This CDR3 is built from 12 residues. V was trimmed by 1 base and J by 4 bases, leaving 7 bases between them. The germline V gene encodes CDR1 DFQATT and CDR2 SNEGSKA (reference sequence). DNA for the CDR3: TGCAGTGCTAGAGGGTCAGGCTATGGCTACACCTTC. Its translation is CSARGSGYGYTF.

In its sample, this clonotype was seen a few times. The CDR3: CASSEIVQGGGTF. The CDR3 DNA reads TGTGCCAGCAGTGAAATCGTACAGGGGGGGGGCACCTTC. The rearrangement joins TRBV6-1 to TRBJ1-2, with 8 nucleotides matching TRBD1. The germline CDR1 and CDR2 sequences are MNHNS and SASEGT. There are 13 residues in the CDR3. Unmatched junction bases numbered 9, after V lost 2 bases and J lost 13 bases.